What follows are 26 T cell receptor beta chains derived from one specimen sequenced in a study of blood T cell repertoires in COVID-19. TCRdb keeps only in-frame clones here, not all; method: immunoSEQ multiplex PCR. The repertoire includes 260,000 or so clones, just over 85% of them detected once, and around a sixth sits in the top ten. Specimen: PBMCs or T cells enriched from blood (not recorded which). These receptors were obtained from a man aged 18-30 years who had recovered from COVID-19.

The chain combines TRBV30 with TRBJ2-3, with D possibly being TRBD2 (5 bases). The CDR3 contains 13 residues. The V gene's germline CDR1 is GTSNPN and CDR2 SVGIG (reference sequence). V was clipped by 5 bases and J by 3 bases, with 12 bases between them. CDR3 DNA sequence: TGTGCCTGGTGGAGGTCGGCGACAGATACGCAGTATTTT. Its translation: CAWWRSATDTQYF.

The rearrangement uses TRBV2 and TRBJ2-1; 9 bases match TRBD2. V lost 8 bases to trimming and J lost 6 bases; unmatched junction nucleotides: 11. There are 15 residues in the CDR3. The germline V gene encodes CDR1 SNHLY and CDR2 FYNNEI. The CDR3 sequence is CASSAGGRAFNEQFF. Here the CDR3 DNA reads TGTGCCAGCTCAGCGGGCGGGAGGGCCTTCAATGAGCAGTTCTTC.

The chain carries TRBV3-1 (or the pseudogene TRBV3-2) and TRBJ2-2; 7 nucleotides align to TRBD1. There are 15 residues in the CDR3. Germline CDR1 reads LGHDT; CDR2 reads YNNKEL (reference sequence). With V trimmed by 4 bases and J by 0 bases, 2 bases remained unmatched. The DNA of the CDR3 is TGTGCCAGCAGCCGCGACAGGGCGAACACCGGGGAGCTGTTTTTT. Protein: CASSRDRANTGELFF.

V gene TRBV30 combines with J gene TRBJ2-2, with D possibly being TRBD2 (6 bases). Trimming took off 8 bases at V and 3 bases at J, with 16 bases between the two ends. Germline CDR1 is GTSNPN and CDR2 is SVGIG (reference sequence). The CDR3 has 14 amino acids. CDR3 bases: TGTGCCCGGGAGTCCGGTTTCCACACCGGGGAGCTGTTTTTT. It yields the protein CARESGFHTGELFF.

This rearrangement joins TRBV5-6 to TRBJ1-2; no clear D gene. Germline V gives CDR1 SGHDT, CDR2 YYEEEE. V gave up 6 bases and J gave up 4 bases, with 16 bases separating them. There are 14 residues in the CDR3. In nucleotides, the CDR3 is TGTGCCAGCACCGCAGGCAGCGGGTTCTATGGCTACACCTTC. It specifies CASTAGSGFYGYTF. Complete variable domain (other parts from reference TRBV5-6 and TRBJ1-2): DAGVTQSPTHLIKTRGQQVTLRCSPKSGHDTVSWYQQALGQGPQFIFQYYEEEERQRGNFPDRFSGHQFPNYSSELNVNALLLGDSALYLCASTAGSGFYGYTFGSGTRLTVV.

CDR3 in DNA: TGTGCCAGCAGCCCGAGGGGACAGGATTTACATGGCTACACCTTC. As protein: CASSPRGQDLHGYTF. The chain has TRBV7-9 and TRBJ1-2, with 8 bases that match TRBD1. Looked up from germline, CDR1 is SEHNR and CDR2 is FQNEAQ (reference sequence). This CDR3 has 15 residues. The V and J ends lost 5 bases and 6 bases, in that order; junction bases with no gene match: 11.

This clone was counted a single time. V usage is TRBV14 and J usage is TRBJ2-5, with a possible D match to TRBD2 (6 bases). The CDR3 is 17 amino acids. Germline CDR1 reads SGHDN; CDR2 reads FVKESK. V shed 3 bases and J shed 4 bases, with 21 bases lying between them. DNA for the CDR3: TGTGCCAGCAGCCAGGGGATACGTAGCGGCGGCGGAGAGACCCAGTACTTC. Translated, it gives CASSQGIRSGGGETQYF.

The chain joins TRBV6-5 to TRBJ1-1; D gene uncertain. V was cut by 5 bases and J by 11 bases, with 18 bases left in between. This CDR3 is 13 amino acids long. Germline V gene sequence: CDR1 MNHEY, CDR2 SVGAGI. The CDR3 reads CASSQPGIPRAFF. For the CDR3, the DNA is TGTGCCAGCAGTCAACCCGGGATCCCGAGGGCTTTCTTT.

V usage is TRBV3-1 (or the pseudogene TRBV3-2) and J usage is TRBJ2-3; 8 bases fit TRBD2. Germline V gives CDR1 LGHDT, CDR2 YNNKEL (reference sequence). The CDR3 is 15 amino acids. Trimming removed 4 bases from V and 4 bases from J; junction bases left unmatched: 7. CDR3 nucleotides: TGTGCCAGCAGCCGTCGGGGGGGGGCCGCAGATACGCAGTATTTT. Amino acids: CASSRRGGAADTQYF.

This clone was seen only once. CDR3 in amino acids: CASSYSRWNNSPLHF. The DNA of the CDR3 is TGTGCCAGCAGTTACTCGAGGTGGAATAATTCACCCCTCCACTTT. The genes are TRBV6-5 and TRBJ1-6; D unresolved. V lost 0 bases and J lost 5, with 8 bases in between. Germline CDR1 MNHEY, CDR2 SVGAGI. The CDR3 spans 15 residues.

V gene TRBV28 combines with J gene TRBJ2-5, with 11 bases fitting TRBD2. Trimming took 6 bases from V and 3 from J; bases not matched to a gene: 3. The germline CDR1 and CDR2 sequences are MDHEN and SYDVKM. The CDR3 has 14 amino acids. The CDR3 is CASSASGGKETQYF. CDR3 bases: TGTGCCAGCAGCGCTAGCGGGGGGAAAGAGACCCAGTACTTC. The whole variable domain, filled in from reference TRBV28 and TRBJ2-5, reads DVKVTQSSRYLVKRTGEKVFLECVQDMDHENMFWYRQDPGLGLRLIYFSYDVKMKEKGDIPEGYSVSREKKERFSLILESASTNQTSMYLCASSASGGKETQYFGPGTRLLVL.

The CDR3 sequence is CASSHFTGYSMNTEAFF. In nucleotides, the CDR3 is TGCGCCAGCAGCCATTTTACAGGGTATTCTATGAACACTGAAGCTTTCTTT. The rearrangement joins TRBV4-1 to TRBJ1-1; possible D gene TRBD1, 6 bases. The CDR3 consists of 17 residues. V lost 3 bases, J lost 0 bases, and 17 bases lay in between. Germline CDR1 reads MGHRA; CDR2 reads YSYEKL.

This sequence joins TRBV30 and TRBJ2-7, with D tentatively TRBD2 (6 bases). V was trimmed by 2 bases and J by 6 bases, leaving 11 bases between them. The CDR3 totals 12 residues. Germline-derived CDR1 and CDR2 are GTSNPN and SVGIG (reference sequence). The CDR3 nucleotides are TGTGCCTGGAGTCTAAAGGAGGGCGAGCAGTACTTC. This translates into CAWSLKEGEQYF.

This rearrangement joins TRBV18 to TRBJ2-5; D is possibly TRBD2 (5 bases). CDR1 is KGHSH and CDR2 is LQKENI in the germline V gene. The CDR3 has 14 amino acids. V lost 1 base to trimming and J lost 5 bases, with 11 bases between them. The CDR3 sequence: CASSPRGGLETQYF. The CDR3 region has the DNA TGTGCCAGCTCACCACGAGGAGGTTTGGAGACCCAGTACTTC.

The rearrangement links TRBV7-2 to TRBJ2-7; 9 bases map to TRBD1. The CDR3 totals 15 residues. The germline V gene encodes CDR1 SGHTA and CDR2 FQGNSA. Unmatched junction bases numbered 3, after V lost 1 base and J lost 2 bases. The CDR3 loop reads CASSLGDRDAYEQYF. Written as DNA, the CDR3 is TGTGCCAGCAGCTTAGGGGACAGGGACGCCTACGAGCAGTACTTC.

The chain recombines TRBV2 with TRBJ1-1; TRBD1 might be the D (5 bases). V lost 8 bases and J lost 4, with 14 bases in between. CDR1 and CDR2 from the germline V gene are SNHLY and FYNNEI. This CDR3 contains 13 residues. The CDR3, as DNA: TGTGCCAGCTCCGGGGGTAGGAGCACTGAAGCTTTCTTT. It specifies CASSGGRSTEAFF.

This rearrangement joins TRBV5-1 to TRBJ2-7; D is perhaps TRBD1 (6 bases). The length of the CDR3 is 14 residues. The germline V gene encodes CDR1 SGHRS and CDR2 YFSETQ. Trimming pared 2 bases from V and 7 bases from J, leaving 16 bases between. The CDR3 here is CASSLLQGSGEQYF. The CDR3, as DNA: TGCGCCAGCAGCTTACTACAGGGTTCGGGGGAGCAGTACTTC.

This chain joins TRBV5-1 and TRBJ2-3; possible D gene TRBD2, 6 bases. This CDR3 is built from 14 residues. Looked up from germline, CDR1 is SGHRS and CDR2 is YFSETQ. V was cut by 4 bases and J by 3 bases, with 12 bases left in between. CDR3 sequence (DNA): TGCGCCAGCAGCCCTACTAGCCGGACAGATACGCAGTATTTT. It specifies CASSPTSRTDTQYF.

The V and J genes are TRBV11-3 and TRBJ2-1; D may be TRBD2 (6 bases). V was shortened by 0 bases and J by 6 bases, with 12 bases between the two germline ends. CDR3 length: 15 amino acids. Germline-derived CDR1 and CDR2 are SGHNT and YENEEA. CDR3: CASSLELAIPNEQFF. CDR3 bases: TGTGCCAGCAGCTTAGAGCTAGCGATCCCCAATGAGCAGTTCTTC.

V is TRBV11-2 and J is TRBJ1-6; TRBD1 aligns across 9 bases. Germline assignment: CDR1 SGHAT and CDR2 FQNNGV. V dropped 3 bases and J dropped 7; count of bases not matched to a gene: 4. The CDR3 consists of 15 residues. The CDR3 sequence: CASSFETGGNSPLHF. As DNA, the CDR3 is TGTGCCAGCAGCTTTGAGACAGGGGGAAATTCACCCCTCCACTTT.

The chain employs TRBV3-1 (or the pseudogene TRBV3-2) and TRBJ2-3; 8 positions match TRBD2. The V gene end was trimmed by 6 bases and the J gene end by 4 bases; junction bases not matched to a gene: 3. CDR1 and CDR2 (germline): LGHDT, YNNKEL (reference sequence). The CDR3 consists of 13 residues. The CDR3 region has the DNA TGTGCCAGCAGGAGCGGGAGTGCAGATACGCAGTATTTT. Translated, it gives CASRSGSADTQYF.

The chain couples TRBV5-1 to TRBJ1-3, with a tentative D call TRBD1 (6 bases). The germline V and J ends were trimmed by 0 bases and 1 base, with 11 bases remaining between them. CDR1 is SGHRS and CDR2 is YFSETQ in the germline V gene. There are 16 residues in the CDR3. CDR3 sequence (DNA): TGCGCCAGCAGCTTGGCAGGGACAATTTCTGGAAACACCATATATTTT. It yields the protein CASSLAGTISGNTIYF.

The CDR3 loop reads CSASSPNYNDGNTIYF. In DNA, the CDR3 is TGCAGTGCTAGTTCCCCCAACTACAATGATGGAAACACCATATATTTT. The chain employs TRBV20-1 and TRBJ1-3, with D uncertain. CDR1 and CDR2 from the germline V gene are DFQATT and SNEGSKA (reference sequence). V gave up 3 bases and J gave up 3 bases, with 18 bases separating them. The CDR3 runs to 16 residues.

The chain is built from TRBV5-5 and TRBJ1-6; the match to TRBD1 covers 7 bases. CDR1 and CDR2 from the germline V gene are SGHKS and YYEKEE (reference sequence). The CDR3 runs 16 residues. Unmatched junction bases numbered 4, after V lost 4 bases and J lost 0 bases. CDR3 DNA: TGTGCCAGCAGCCCGGACAGGAGCTCCTATAATTCACCCCTCCACTTT. This codes for CASSPDRSSYNSPLHF.

The chain combines TRBV5-1 with TRBJ2-7; possibly TRBD2 for D (7 bases). CDR1 is SGHRS and CDR2 is YFSETQ in the germline V gene. Trimming removed 5 bases at V and 4 bases at J, with 16 bases between. The CDR3 runs to 14 residues. The CDR3 loop is CASRRPGGVYEQYF. CDR3 in DNA: TGCGCCAGCAGACGTCCGGGGGGCGTTTACGAGCAGTACTTC.

The chain recombines TRBV5-1 with TRBJ1-2, with a possible D match to TRBD1 (6 bases). V was clipped by 2 bases and J by 4 bases, with 18 bases between them. CDR3 length equals 16 residues. The germline V gene has CDR1 SGHRS and CDR2 YFSETQ. CDR3 loop: CASSFKDNRVTYGYTF. For the CDR3, the DNA is TGCGCCAGCAGCTTTAAGGATAACAGGGTTACCTATGGCTACACCTTC.